These T cell receptor beta chains were read from a single sample in a study of CD8+CD57+ T cells in acquired aplastic anemia. One entry per CDR3 protein, called by TCRdb with MiXCR from the reads. The repertoire includes fewer than 250,000 distinct CDR3 sequences, roughly 53% of them detected once, and 15% to 20% sits in the top ten. Sequenced input: sorted CD4+, CD8+, or CD8+CD57+ T cells (not recorded which) from PBMCs. All receptors derive from a human donor with aplastic anemia. CDR3s include the opening cysteine and the closing phenylalanine or tryptophan. D genes are given only for firm matches. The size of a clone is reported for some rows only, either as once, few or many, or as a class for expanded clones.

CDR3 | DNA | J | V | size | D
CATSVGSSYEQYF | TGTGCCACCAGTGTGGGGTCCTCCTACGAGCAGTACTTC | TRBJ2-7 | TRBV15 | NA | NA
CASSVGNEQYF | TGTGCCAGCAGTGTGGGAAACGAGCAGTACTTC | TRBJ2-7 | TRBV2 | NA | NA
CASSTTDRGPLYGYTF | TGTGCCAGCAGTACCACGGACAGGGGACCCTTATATGGCTACACCTTC | TRBJ1-2 | TRBV2 | NA | TRBD1
CSGKTSGVYYNEQFF | TGCAGTGGTAAGACTAGCGGGGTTTACTACAATGAGCAGTTCTTC | TRBJ2-1 | TRBV20-1 | NA | TRBD2
CAISGAQAANTEAFF | TGTGCCATCAGTGGGGCACAGGCCGCGAACACTGAAGCTTTCTTT | TRBJ1-1 | TRBV10-3 | few | NA
CASSLRGGPSTDTQYF | TGTGCCAGCAGCTTACGCGGGGGGCCTAGCACAGATACGCAGTATTTT | TRBJ2-3 | TRBV7-9 | NA | TRBD2
CASSQGNRGTYEQYF | TGTGCCAGCAGCCAAGGAAACAGGGGGACCTACGAGCAGTACTTC | TRBJ2-7 | TRBV3-1 | many | TRBD1
CASSLEVGYEQYF | TGTGCCAGCAGCTTAGAGGTGGGCTACGAGCAGTACTTC | TRBJ2-7 | TRBV13 | many | NA
CASSTQGQQETQYF | TGTGCCAGCAGCACCCAGGGACAGCAAGAGACCCAGTACTTC | TRBJ2-5 | TRBV2 | NA | TRBD1
CSAPGGGGELFF | TGCAGTGCCCCGGGCGGAGGGGGGGAGCTGTTTTTT | TRBJ2-2 | TRBV20-1 | NA | NA
CASSSSGLAGLETGELFF | TGTGCCAGCAGCTCTTCGGGACTAGCGGGGTTGGAGACCGGGGAGCTGTTTTTT | TRBJ2-2 | TRBV7-9 | many | TRBD2
CATSDLGTGDVQPQHF | TGTGCCACCAGTGATTTGGGGACAGGGGACGTTCAGCCCCAGCATTTT | TRBJ1-5 | TRBV24-1 | NA | TRBD1
CASSDDRGRGELFF | TGTGCCAGCAGCGACGACAGGGGGCGCGGGGAGCTGTTTTTT | TRBJ2-2 | TRBV9 | NA | TRBD1
CASSAGQGGNTIYF | TGTGCCAGTAGTGCAGGACAGGGAGGAAACACCATATATTTT | TRBJ1-3 | TRBV19 | NA | TRBD1
CASSLDRATRELFF | TGTGCCAGCAGCCTGGACAGGGCCACGCGGGAGCTGTTTTTT | TRBJ2-2 | TRBV7-3 | once | TRBD1
CSARSETQYF | TGCAGTGCTAGGTCCGAGACCCAGTACTTC | TRBJ2-5 | TRBV20-1 | NA | NA
CASSDQRTDPAKNVQYF | TGTGCCAGCAGTGACCAAAGGACAGACCCAGCCAAAAACGTTCAGTACTTC | TRBJ2-4 | TRBV2 | NA | NA
CASSLVGSGPNYGYTF | TGTGCCAGCAGCTTAGTGGGCTCAGGACCTAACTATGGCTACACCTTC | TRBJ1-2 | TRBV7-2 | many | NA
CASSPRDRYNSPLHF | TGTGCCAGCAGCCCGCGGGACAGATATAATTCACCCCTCCACTTT | TRBJ1-6 | TRBV3-1 | NA | TRBD1
CASSLEGGRTLTYEQYF | TGCGCCAGCAGCTTGGAAGGAGGCAGGACACTGACCTACGAGCAGTACTTC | TRBJ2-7 | TRBV5-1 | many | NA
CSARDPAGATEQYF | TGCAGTGCTAGAGATCCAGCGGGTGCAACCGAGCAGTACTTC | TRBJ2-7 | TRBV20-1 | many | NA
CASSLGALRSEQYF | TGCGCCAGCAGCTTGGGGGCTTTACGGAGCGAGCAGTACTTC | TRBJ2-7 | TRBV5-1 | many | NA
CSARPGQGDNETQYF | TGCAGTGCTAGGCCGGGACAGGGGGACAATGAGACCCAGTACTTC | TRBJ2-5 | TRBV20-1 | NA | TRBD1
CASRRQGNTYEQYF | TGTGCCAGCAGAAGACAGGGGAACACCTACGAGCAGTACTTC | TRBJ2-7 | TRBV28 | NA | TRBD1
CASSLESYSNQPQHF | TGTGCCAGCAGTTTGGAAAGCTATAGCAATCAGCCCCAGCATTTT | TRBJ1-5 | TRBV28 | few | NA
CASSPGGTGDNSPLHF | TGCGCCAGCAGCCCGGGGGGGACAGGGGATAATTCACCCCTCCACTTT | TRBJ1-6 | TRBV5-1 | many | TRBD1
CASEPSRAETQYF | TGTGCCAGCGAGCCATCCCGGGCAGAGACCCAGTACTTC | TRBJ2-5 | TRBV11-3 | NA | NA
CASSEINQRQAEAFF | TGTGCCAGCAGCGAGATAAACCAGCGACAGGCTGAAGCTTTCTTT | TRBJ1-1 | TRBV7-9 | NA | NA
CASSLGLRARGTYEQYF | TGTGCCAGCAGCTTAGGGTTACGGGCTAGGGGGACCTACGAGCAGTACTTC | TRBJ2-7 | TRBV7-8 | NA | NA
CASSTGTGVSPLHF | TGTGCCAGCAGCACCGGGACAGGGGTTTCACCCCTCCACTTT | TRBJ1-6 | TRBV11-3 | NA | TRBD1
CASSATRGSYNSPLHF | TGTGCCAGCAGTGCAACCAGGGGTTCCTATAATTCACCCCTCCACTTT | TRBJ1-6 | TRBV2 | many | NA
CSASRDDGNTIYF | TGCAGTGCTAGTAGGGACGACGGAAACACCATATATTTT | TRBJ1-3 | TRBV20-1 | many | NA
CSVELGFGGYTF | TGCAGCGTTGAATTGGGGTTTGGGGGCTACACCTTC | TRBJ1-2 | TRBV29-1 | many | NA
CATSDSALQGGDTQYF | TGTGCCACCAGTGATTCAGCGCTACAGGGAGGAGATACGCAGTATTTT | TRBJ2-3 | TRBV24-1 | NA | NA
CASTASGGGGNIQYF | TGTGCCAGCACCGCTAGCGGGGGGGGAGGAAACATTCAGTACTTC | TRBJ2-4 | TRBV7-2 | NA | TRBD2
CASGETSGATQETQYF | TGCGCCAGCGGCGAGACTAGCGGGGCCACTCAAGAGACCCAGTACTTC | TRBJ2-5 | TRBV10-1 | NA | TRBD2
CASGTGRSEAFF | TGTGCCAGTGGGACAGGGCGATCGGAAGCTTTCTTT | TRBJ1-1 | TRBV19 | NA | TRBD1
CASRRGQAGQPQHF | TGTGCCAGCAGGCGGGGCCAGGCCGGACAGCCCCAGCATTTT | TRBJ1-5 | TRBV12-3/TRBV12-4 | NA | NA
CASTSRLAGGLETQYF | TGTGCCAGCACCTCTCGACTAGCGGGGGGGCTAGAGACCCAGTACTTC | TRBJ2-5 | TRBV11-2 | few | TRBD2
CASRGTGGLGEKLFF | TGTGCCAGCAGGGGTACAGGGGGGTTAGGGGAAAAACTGTTTTTT | TRBJ1-4 | TRBV3-1 | many | TRBD1
CASSDGLSSGANVLTF | TGTGCCAGCAGTGATGGTCTTAGTTCTGGGGCCAACGTCCTGACTTTC | TRBJ2-6 | TRBV2 | many | NA
CASSRGAEVNTEAFF | TGTGCCAGCAGCCGGGGGGCAGAAGTGAACACTGAAGCTTTCTTT | TRBJ1-1 | TRBV5-4 | NA | NA
CATSRGWGTTGELFF | TGTGCCACCAGCAGGGGCTGGGGAACGACCGGGGAGCTGTTTTTT | TRBJ2-2 | TRBV15 | NA | NA
CSARELASGGDTQYF | TGCAGTGCTAGAGAACTTGCCTCCGGAGGGGATACGCAGTATTTT | TRBJ2-3 | TRBV20-1 | many | NA
CASSFGTGGEPLHF | TGTGCCAGCAGCTTTGGGACAGGAGGCGAACCCCTCCACTTT | TRBJ1-6 | TRBV7-9 | many | TRBD1
CASSLVAQGAYNEQFF | TGCGCCAGCAGCTTGGTAGCGCAGGGCGCCTACAATGAGCAGTTCTTC | TRBJ2-1 | TRBV5-1 | NA | NA